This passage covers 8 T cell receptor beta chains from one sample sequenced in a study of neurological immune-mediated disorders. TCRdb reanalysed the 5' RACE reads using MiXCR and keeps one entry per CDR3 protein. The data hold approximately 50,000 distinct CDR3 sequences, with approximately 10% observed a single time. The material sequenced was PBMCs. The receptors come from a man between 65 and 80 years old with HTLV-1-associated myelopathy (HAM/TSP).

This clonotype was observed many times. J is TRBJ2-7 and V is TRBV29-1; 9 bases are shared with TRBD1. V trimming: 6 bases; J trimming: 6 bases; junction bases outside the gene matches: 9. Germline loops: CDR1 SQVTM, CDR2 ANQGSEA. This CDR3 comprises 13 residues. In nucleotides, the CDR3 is TGCAGCGTCGTCCCGGGACAGGGAATCGAGCAGTACTTC. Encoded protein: CSVVPGQGIEQYF.

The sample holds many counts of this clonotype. This chain's CDR3 is CSAKRQGRTYGYTF. CDR3 bases: TGCAGTGCCAAGAGACAGGGGAGGACCTATGGCTACACCTTC. The rearrangement joins TRBV20-1 to TRBJ1-2, with 8 bases aligning to TRBD1. The CDR3 extends over 14 amino acids. V lost 6 bases to trimming and J lost 4 bases; unmatched junction nucleotides: 10. CDR1 and CDR2 (germline): DFQATT, SNEGSKA (reference sequence).

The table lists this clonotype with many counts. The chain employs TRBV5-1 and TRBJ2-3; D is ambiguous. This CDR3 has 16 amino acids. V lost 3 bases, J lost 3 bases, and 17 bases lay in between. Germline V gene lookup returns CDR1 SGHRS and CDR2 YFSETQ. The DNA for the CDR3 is TGCGCCAGCAGCTGGATCTCTGGTTTTGCAACAGATACGCAGTATTTT. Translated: CASSWISGFATDTQYF. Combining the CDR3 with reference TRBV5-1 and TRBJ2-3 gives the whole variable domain KAGVTQTPRYLIKTRGQQVTLSCSPISGHRSVSWYQQTPGQGLQFLFEYFSETQRNKGNFPGRFSGRQFSNSRSEMNVSTLELGDSALYLCASSWISGFATDTQYFGPGTRLTVL.

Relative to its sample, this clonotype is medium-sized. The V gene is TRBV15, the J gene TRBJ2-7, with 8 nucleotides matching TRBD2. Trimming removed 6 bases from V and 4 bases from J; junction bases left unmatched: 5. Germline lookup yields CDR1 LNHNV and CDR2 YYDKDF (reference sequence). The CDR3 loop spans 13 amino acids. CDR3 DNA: TGTGCCACCAGAGCGGGAGATGGGTACGAGCAGTACTTC. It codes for CATRAGDGYEQYF.

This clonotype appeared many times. The CDR3 loop is CASSLGGEGELFF. The CDR3 DNA reads TGCGCCAGCAGCTTGGGGGGTGAAGGGGAGCTGTTTTTT. The V gene is TRBV5-1, the J gene TRBJ2-2; D remains unclear. The CDR3 is made up of 13 amino acids. Trimming pared 0 bases from V and 8 bases from J, leaving 8 bases between. CDR1 is SGHRS and CDR2 is YFSETQ in the germline V gene.

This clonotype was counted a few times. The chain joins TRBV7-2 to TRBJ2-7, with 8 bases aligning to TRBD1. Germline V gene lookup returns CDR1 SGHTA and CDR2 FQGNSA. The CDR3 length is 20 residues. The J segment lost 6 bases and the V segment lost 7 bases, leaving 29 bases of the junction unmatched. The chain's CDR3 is CASTQRGNRDRTLPRGEQYF. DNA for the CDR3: TGTGCCAGCACCCAAAGGGGGAATCGGGACAGGACACTCCCGAGGGGCGAGCAGTACTTC.

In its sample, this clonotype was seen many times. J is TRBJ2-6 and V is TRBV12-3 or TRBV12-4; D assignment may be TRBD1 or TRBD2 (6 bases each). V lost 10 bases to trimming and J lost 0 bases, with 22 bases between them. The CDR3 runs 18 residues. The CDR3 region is CATRLGGRGPSGANVLTF. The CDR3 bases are TGTGCCACCAGGTTGGGTGGTCGGGGGCCCTCTGGGGCCAACGTCCTGACTTTC.

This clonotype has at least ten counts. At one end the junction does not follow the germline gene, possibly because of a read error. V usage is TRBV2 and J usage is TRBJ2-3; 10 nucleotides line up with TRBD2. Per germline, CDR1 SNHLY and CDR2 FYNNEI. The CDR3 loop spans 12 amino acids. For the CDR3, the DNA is TGTGCCAGCAGTGAACGAGCGGGAGGGGAGAGTTTT. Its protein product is CASSERAGGESF.